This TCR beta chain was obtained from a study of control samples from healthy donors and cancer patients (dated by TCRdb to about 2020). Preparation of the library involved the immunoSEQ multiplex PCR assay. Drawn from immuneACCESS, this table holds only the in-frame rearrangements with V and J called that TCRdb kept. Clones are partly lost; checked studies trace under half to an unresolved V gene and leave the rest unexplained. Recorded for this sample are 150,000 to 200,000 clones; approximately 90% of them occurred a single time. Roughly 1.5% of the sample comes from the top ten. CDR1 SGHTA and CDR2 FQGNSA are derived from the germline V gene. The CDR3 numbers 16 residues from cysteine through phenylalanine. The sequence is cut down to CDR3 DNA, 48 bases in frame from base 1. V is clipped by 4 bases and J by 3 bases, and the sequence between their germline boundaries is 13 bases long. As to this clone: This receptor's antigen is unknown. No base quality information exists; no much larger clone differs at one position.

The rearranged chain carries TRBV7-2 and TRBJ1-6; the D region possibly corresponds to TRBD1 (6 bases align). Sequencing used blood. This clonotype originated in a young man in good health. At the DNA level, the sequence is TGTGCCAGCAGCTCACCCTACAGGGACTATAATTCACCCCTCCACTTT. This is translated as CASSSPYRDYNSPLHF.